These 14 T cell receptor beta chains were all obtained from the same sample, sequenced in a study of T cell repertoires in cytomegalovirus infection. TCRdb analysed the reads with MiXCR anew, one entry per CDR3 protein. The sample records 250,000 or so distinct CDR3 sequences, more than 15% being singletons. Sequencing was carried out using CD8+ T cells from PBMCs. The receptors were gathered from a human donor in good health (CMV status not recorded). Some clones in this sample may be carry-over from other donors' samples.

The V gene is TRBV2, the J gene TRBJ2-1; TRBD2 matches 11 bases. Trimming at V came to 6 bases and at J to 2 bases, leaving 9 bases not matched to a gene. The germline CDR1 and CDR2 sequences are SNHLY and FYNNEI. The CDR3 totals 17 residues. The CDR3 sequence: CASSVPGSGGAYNEQFF. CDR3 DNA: TGTGCCAGCAGCGTACCTGGTAGCGGGGGGGCCTACAATGAGCAGTTCTTC.

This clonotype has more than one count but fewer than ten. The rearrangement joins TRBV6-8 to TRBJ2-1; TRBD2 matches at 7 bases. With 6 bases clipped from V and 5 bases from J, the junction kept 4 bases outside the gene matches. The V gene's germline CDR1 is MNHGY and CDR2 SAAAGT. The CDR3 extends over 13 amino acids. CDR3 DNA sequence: TGTGCCAGCAGCCCAGGACTAGACAATGAGCAGTTCTTC. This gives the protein CASSPGLDNEQFF.

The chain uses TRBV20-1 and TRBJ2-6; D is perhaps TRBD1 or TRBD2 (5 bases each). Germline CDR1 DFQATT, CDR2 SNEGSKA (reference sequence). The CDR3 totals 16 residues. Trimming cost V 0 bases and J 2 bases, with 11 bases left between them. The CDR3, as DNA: TGCAGTGCTAGAGATGGGTCGGGACCTGGGGCCAACGTCCTGACTTTC. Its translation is CSARDGSGPGANVLTF.

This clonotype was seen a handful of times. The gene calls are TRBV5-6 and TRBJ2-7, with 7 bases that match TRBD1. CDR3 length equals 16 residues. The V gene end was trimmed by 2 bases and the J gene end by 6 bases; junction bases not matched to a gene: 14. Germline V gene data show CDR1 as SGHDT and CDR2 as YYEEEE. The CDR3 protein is CASSLVTGVGVLEQYF. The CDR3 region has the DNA TGTGCCAGCAGCTTAGTAACAGGGGTGGGGGTCCTCGAGCAGTACTTC. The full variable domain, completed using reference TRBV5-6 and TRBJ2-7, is DAGVTQSPTHLIKTRGQQVTLRCSPKSGHDTVSWYQQALGQGPQFIFQYYEEEERQRGNFPDRFSGHQFPNYSSELNVNALLLGDSALYLCASSLVTGVGVLEQYFGPGTRLTVT.

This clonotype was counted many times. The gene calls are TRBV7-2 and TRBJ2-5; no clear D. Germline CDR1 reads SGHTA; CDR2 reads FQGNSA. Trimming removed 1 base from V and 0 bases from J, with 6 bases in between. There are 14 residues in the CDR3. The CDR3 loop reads CASSLVLYQETQYF. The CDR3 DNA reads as TGTGCCAGCAGCTTAGTTCTGTACCAAGAGACCCAGTACTTC.

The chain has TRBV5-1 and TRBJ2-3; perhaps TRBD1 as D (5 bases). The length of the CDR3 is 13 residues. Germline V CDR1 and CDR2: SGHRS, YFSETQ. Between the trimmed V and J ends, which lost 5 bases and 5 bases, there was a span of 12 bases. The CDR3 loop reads CASRASGLDTQYF. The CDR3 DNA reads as TGCGCCAGCAGGGCCTCAGGGTTAGATACGCAGTATTTT.

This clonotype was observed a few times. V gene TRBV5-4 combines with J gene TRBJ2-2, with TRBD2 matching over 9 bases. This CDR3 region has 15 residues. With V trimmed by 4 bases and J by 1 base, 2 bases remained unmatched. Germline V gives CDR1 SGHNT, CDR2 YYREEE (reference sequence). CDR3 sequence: CASSGRGGNTGELFF. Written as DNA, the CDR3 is TGTGCCAGCAGCGGGCGGGGGGGGAACACCGGGGAGCTGTTTTTT.

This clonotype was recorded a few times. The CDR3 is CSVEGAGEAGFGGTDTQYF. The DNA for the CDR3 is TGCAGCGTTGAAGGGGCAGGGGAAGCGGGGTTCGGAGGCACAGATACGCAGTATTTT. The chain employs TRBV29-1 and TRBJ2-3; weak D call: TRBD2 (7 bases). Trimming took 1 base from V and 1 from J, leaving 24 bases between them. Germline V gene sequence: CDR1 SQVTM, CDR2 ANQGSEA. The CDR3 runs 19 residues.

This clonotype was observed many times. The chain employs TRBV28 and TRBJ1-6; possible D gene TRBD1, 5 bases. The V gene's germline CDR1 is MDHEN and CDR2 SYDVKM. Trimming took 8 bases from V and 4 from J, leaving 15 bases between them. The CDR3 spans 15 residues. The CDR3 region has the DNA TGTGCCAGCCAAAGCCGGGACCGATATAATTCACCCCTCCACTTT. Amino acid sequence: CASQSRDRYNSPLHF. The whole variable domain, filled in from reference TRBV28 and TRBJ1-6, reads DVKVTQSSRYLVKRTGEKVFLECVQDMDHENMFWYRQDPGLGLRLIYFSYDVKMKEKGDIPEGYSVSREKKERFSLILESASTNQTSMYLCASQSRDRYNSPLHFGNGTRLTVT.

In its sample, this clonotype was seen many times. The CDR3 spells CASSGQTYEQYF. CDR3 nucleotides: TGTGCCAGCAGTGGACAGACCTACGAGCAGTACTTC. J is TRBJ2-7 and V is TRBV28, with a weak D call TRBD1 (6 bases). The germline CDR1 and CDR2 sequences are MDHEN and SYDVKM. This CDR3 comprises 12 residues. The V and J ends lost 5 bases and 2 bases respectively, with 7 bases between them.

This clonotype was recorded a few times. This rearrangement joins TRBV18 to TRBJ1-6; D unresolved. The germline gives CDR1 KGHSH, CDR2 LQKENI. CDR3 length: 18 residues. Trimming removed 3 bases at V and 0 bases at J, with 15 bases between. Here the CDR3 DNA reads TGTGCCAGCTCACCGGTGCAGAACTGGAGCTCCTATAATTCACCCCTCCACTTT. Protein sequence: CASSPVQNWSSYNSPLHF.

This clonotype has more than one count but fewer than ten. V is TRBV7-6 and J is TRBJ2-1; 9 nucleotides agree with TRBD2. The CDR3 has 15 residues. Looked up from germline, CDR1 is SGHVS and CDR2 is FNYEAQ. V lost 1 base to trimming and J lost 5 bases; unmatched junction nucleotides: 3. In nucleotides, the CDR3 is TGTGCCAGCAGCTTAGATAGCGGGGGTCACAATGAGCAGTTCTTC. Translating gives CASSLDSGGHNEQFF.

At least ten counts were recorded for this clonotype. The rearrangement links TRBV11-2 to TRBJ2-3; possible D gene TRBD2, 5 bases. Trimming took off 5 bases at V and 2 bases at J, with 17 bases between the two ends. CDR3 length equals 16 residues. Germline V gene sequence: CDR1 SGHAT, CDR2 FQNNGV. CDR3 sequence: CASSQSRGYPTDTQYF. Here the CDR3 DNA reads TGTGCCAGCAGCCAGTCTAGAGGGTACCCCACAGATACGCAGTATTTT. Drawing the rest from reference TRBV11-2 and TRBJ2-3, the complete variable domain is EAGVAQSPRYKIIEKRQSVAFWCNPISGHATLYWYQQILGQGPKLLIQFQNNGVVDDSQLPKDRFSAERLKGVDSTLKIQPAKLEDSAVYLCASSQSRGYPTDTQYFGPGTRLTVL.

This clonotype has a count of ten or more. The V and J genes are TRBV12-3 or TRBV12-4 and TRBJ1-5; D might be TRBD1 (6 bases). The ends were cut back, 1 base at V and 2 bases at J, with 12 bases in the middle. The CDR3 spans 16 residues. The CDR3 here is CASSLVTRGGNQPQHF. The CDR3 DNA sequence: TGTGCCAGCAGTTTAGTCACCAGGGGAGGCAATCAGCCCCAGCATTTT.